The next 9 T cell receptor beta chains were all read from a single sample in a study of regulatory T cells in long-lasting Graves disease. Time point specified: persistent/refractory GD, antithyroid drugs over 5 years with positive TRAb. Following extraction of RNA from PBMCs, that RNA was used to make the TCR library. Arm-PCR of CDR3 regions and iRepertoire HTBI primers were used to build TCR beta libraries. MiXCR, applied by TCRdb to the multiplex PCR reads, yields one record per CDR3 protein. This sample has about 450,000 distinct CDR3 sequences, with 20% to 30% found just once. Sequencing was performed on peripheral blood mononuclear cells (PBMCs), taken when the disease was refractory, from a patient treated with antithyroid drugs. The receptors here all came from a female donor with Graves disease.

This clonotype was counted at least ten times. The chain links TRBV12-5 to TRBJ1-1; perhaps TRBD1 as D (6 bases). The length of the CDR3 is 17 residues. Trimming cost V 10 bases and J 0 bases, with 24 bases left between them. The germline gives CDR1 LGHNT, CDR2 FRNRAP. The CDR3 region has the DNA TGTGCTAAGTCTGGCAAACGGACAGCTTATTTGAACACTGAAGCTTTCTTT. Translated, it gives CAKSGKRTAYLNTEAFF.

V usage is TRBV13 and J usage is TRBJ2-2; 12 bases are a match to TRBD1. CDR1 PRHDT and CDR2 FYEKMQ come from the germline V gene (reference sequence). Losses at the gene ends were 4 bases for V and 6 bases for J; bases not matched to a gene: 6. The CDR3 runs to 16 residues. This CDR3 reads CASSYTGQGAAGELFF. The CDR3 bases are TGTGCCAGCAGCTACACGGGACAGGGGGCGGCCGGGGAGCTGTTTTTT.

As for this clonotype: This may come from a read error, since a much larger clone is one base off. The chain carries TRBV27 and TRBJ1-2; D not resolved. V was shortened by 6 bases and J by 7 bases, with 21 bases between the two germline ends. Germline assignment: CDR1 MNHEY and CDR2 SMNVEV (reference sequence). The CDR3 is made up of 15 amino acids. As DNA, the CDR3 is TGTGCCAGCAGGCCCGCAGTAACACCCTACTGTGGCTACACCTTC. Its protein product is CASRPAVTPYCGYTF.

This clonotype was detected a few times. This chain joins TRBV5-5 and TRBJ1-5; no clear D gene. The germline gives CDR1 SGHKS, CDR2 YYEKEE (reference sequence). Trimming removed 5 bases from V and 6 bases from J, with 18 bases in between. The CDR3 is 15 residues long. CDR3 loop: CASSYSADVSQPQHF. The CDR3 nucleotides are TGTGCCAGCAGTTATTCAGCCGACGTCAGTCAGCCCCAGCATTTT.

This clonotype appeared many times. The chain has TRBV2 and TRBJ1-4; TRBD1 matches at 7 bases. The CDR3 totals 15 residues. Trimming removed 1 base from V and 4 bases from J; junction bases left unmatched: 3. CDR1 is SNHLY, CDR2 FYNNEI, per germline. Here the CDR3 DNA reads TGTGCCAGCAGTGAAGAGGACAGGAATAATGAAAAACTGTTTTTT. It translates to CASSEEDRNNEKLFF.

This chain connects TRBV6-1 to TRBJ1-4; 7 nucleotides agree with TRBD1. Germline assignment: CDR1 MNHNS and CDR2 SASEGT. V was clipped by 5 bases and J by 1 base; unmatched bases: 4. This CDR3 has 15 amino acids. CDR3 coding DNA: TGTGCCAGCAGTCCCTCAGGGGGAACTAATGAAAAACTGTTTTTT. Translated: CASSPSGGTNEKLFF.

The rearrangement uses TRBV5-8 and TRBJ1-1; 9 bases are shared with TRBD1. Looked up from germline, CDR1 is SGHTS and CDR2 is YDEGEE. V trimming: 4 bases; J trimming: 9 bases; junction bases outside the gene matches: 10. The CDR3 sequence is 14 residues long. CDR3 sequence reads: CASSIVSGTGKAFF. CDR3 in DNA: TGTGCCAGCAGCATCGTATCCGGGACAGGGAAAGCTTTCTTT. The variable domain in full, with the rest retrieved from reference TRBV5-8 and TRBJ1-1, is EAGVTQSPTHLIKTRGQQATLRCSPISGHTSVYWYQQALGLGLQFLLWYDEGEERNRGNFPPRFSGRQFPNYSSELNVNALELEDSALYLCASSIVSGTGKAFFGQGTRLTVV.

The CDR3 nucleotides are TGCAGTGCCGTACAGGGTTCCTATGGCTACACCTTC. As protein: CSAVQGSYGYTF. The rearrangement links TRBV20-1 to TRBJ1-2, with D possibly matching TRBD1 (6 bases). This CDR3 is built from 12 residues. Germline CDR1 reads DFQATT; CDR2 reads SNEGSKA (reference sequence). The V gene lost 6 bases and the J gene lost 4 bases, with 12 bases spanning the gap.

The chain links TRBV30 to TRBJ2-5; D might be TRBD2 (7 bases). Trimming removed 4 bases from V and 2 bases from J, with 14 bases in between. The germline gives CDR1 GTSNPN, CDR2 SVGIG (reference sequence). The CDR3 totals 14 residues. CDR3 in DNA: TGTGCCTGGACCAGAAGGGGGGGACAAGAGACCCAGTACTTC. It translates to CAWTRRGGQETQYF.